The 19 T cell receptor beta chains in this list originate from one sample, sequenced in a study of OX40 agonist ivuxolimab in advanced cancers. Profiled with immunoSEQ multiplex PCR; TCRdb holds only in-frame clones, not every one. Of over 75,000 clones in the sample, roughly nine tenths were seen once. The sample here was CD4+ or CD8+ T cells sorted from blood, taken in a trial of the OX40 agonist ivuxolimab. These receptors were collected from an adult with an advanced solid tumor such as melanoma, head and neck, liver or kidney cancer.

The V gene is TRBV5-1, the J gene TRBJ2-3, with D perhaps matching TRBD1 (6 bases). The V gene lost 2 bases and the J gene lost 5 bases, with 12 bases spanning the gap. CDR1 SGHRS and CDR2 YFSETQ come from the germline V gene. The CDR3 runs to 14 residues. The CDR3 here is CASSFSTGQDTQYF. In nucleotides, the CDR3 is TGCGCCAGCAGCTTTTCGACAGGCCAAGATACGCAGTATTTT.

J is TRBJ2-1 and V is TRBV6-1, with unresolved D. Between the trimmed V and J ends, which lost 2 bases and 6 bases, there was a span of 8 bases. This CDR3 is built from 13 residues. CDR1 is MNHNS, CDR2 SASEGT, per germline. Written as DNA, the CDR3 is TGTGCCAGCAGTGAACGGCCCGCCAATGAGCAGTTCTTC. Translation gives CASSERPANEQFF.

This chain links TRBV21-1 with TRBJ2-3; the table's D gene call, TRBD2, was not cross checked with the DNA. TRBV21-1 constitutes a pseudogene. The CDR3 spans 16 residues. The CDR3 DNA reads TGTGCCAGCAGCCCCGGGCGGGGGGCGCCTACAGATACGCAGTATTTT. Amino acids: CASSPGRGAPTDTQYF.

The chain is built from TRBV4-2 and TRBJ2-3; no definite D call. This CDR3 spans 16 amino acids. V lost 0 bases, J lost 2 bases, and 12 bases lay in between. CDR1 and CDR2 (germline): LGHNA, YNFKEQ. CDR3 in DNA: TGTGCCAGCAGCCAAGACTCGCCTAGGGTCACAGATACGCAGTATTTT. It codes for CASSQDSPRVTDTQYF.

CDR3 amino acids: CASSLSRSADTQYF. The CDR3 DNA sequence: TGTGCCAGCAGCTTGTCCAGGAGTGCAGATACGCAGTATTTT. V and J are TRBV11-1 and TRBJ2-3; no definite D call. This CDR3 region has 14 residues. V was clipped by 3 bases and J by 4 bases, with 11 bases between them. The germline gives CDR1 SGHAT, CDR2 FQDESV (reference sequence).

V and J are TRBV9 and TRBJ1-1; a possible D gene is TRBD1 (6 bases). CDR3 length: 14 residues. V shed 3 bases and J shed 1 base, with 10 bases lying between them. The V gene's germline CDR1 is SGDLS and CDR2 YYNGEE. The CDR3 here is CASSASRGNTEAFF. DNA of the CDR3: TGTGCCAGCAGCGCTAGCAGGGGGAACACTGAAGCTTTCTTT.

This clone was observed once. The chain is built from TRBV13 and TRBJ1-2; possible D gene TRBD1, 6 bases. In germline, CDR1 is PRHDT, CDR2 FYEKMQ (reference sequence). The CDR3 length is 18 residues. Trimming left V 5 bases short and J 2 bases short, with 24 bases between. CDR3 sequence reads: CASSGGQMFIRSNYGYTF. The DNA of the CDR3 is TGTGCCAGCAGCGGAGGACAGATGTTCATTCGATCGAACTATGGCTACACCTTC.

CDR3 coding DNA: TGTGCCAGCAGCCAGCGACTAGCCCACGAGCAGTACTTC. Amino acid sequence: CASSQRLAHEQYF. J is TRBJ2-7 and V is TRBV14, with 7 bases that match TRBD2. The CDR3 covers 13 residues. The germline gives CDR1 SGHDN, CDR2 FVKESK. The J segment lost 5 bases and the V segment lost 3 bases, leaving 4 bases of the junction unmatched.

V and J are TRBV27 and TRBJ2-7, with 11 positions matching TRBD1. This CDR3 contains 14 residues. Germline assignment: CDR1 MNHEY and CDR2 SMNVEV (reference sequence). The V segment lost 2 bases and the J segment 6 bases; nucleotides outside the gene matches: 3. The CDR3 loop reads CASSLRGQGGEQYF. The CDR3 nucleotides are TGTGCCAGCAGTTTAAGGGGACAGGGGGGCGAGCAGTACTTC.

V gene TRBV11-2 combines with J gene TRBJ1-5; perhaps TRBD1 as D (6 bases). The CDR3 covers 19 residues. Trimming left V 1 base short and J 0 bases short, with 19 bases between. The germline V gene encodes CDR1 SGHAT and CDR2 FQNNGV. This chain's CDR3 is CASSLGQGPSPYSNQPQHF. The CDR3 DNA reads TGTGCCAGCAGCTTAGGGCAGGGGCCTTCTCCGTATAGCAATCAGCCCCAGCATTTT.

The V and J genes are TRBV30 and TRBJ1-1; the match to TRBD1 covers 8 bases. Germline CDR1 and CDR2: GTSNPN and SVGIG (reference sequence). V shed 5 bases and J 6 bases; nucleotides not matched to a gene: 11. This CDR3 spans 14 amino acids. The DNA for the CDR3 is TGTGCCTGGTGGCACAGGGGGAATGCTGCTGAAGCTTTCTTT. This codes for CAWWHRGNAAEAFF.

This clone came up once. The chain uses TRBV5-4 and TRBJ2-1; D might be TRBD2 (6 bases). Trimming left V 2 bases short and J 0 bases short, with 9 bases between. The CDR3 contains 15 residues. CDR1 is SGHNT, CDR2 YYREEE, per germline (reference sequence). The chain's CDR3 is CASSFSGSSYNEQFF. The CDR3 bases are TGTGCCAGCAGCTTTAGCGGTAGCTCCTACAATGAGCAGTTCTTC.

The chain uses TRBV15 and TRBJ2-1; 14 nucleotides agree with TRBD2. This CDR3 spans 17 amino acids. The germline V gene has CDR1 LNHNV and CDR2 YYDKDF (reference sequence). Trimming took 5 bases from V and 8 from J; bases not matched to a gene: 11. The chain's CDR3 is CATSGWTSGRKSDEQFF. The CDR3 DNA sequence: TGTGCCACCAGCGGATGGACTAGCGGGAGGAAAAGCGATGAGCAGTTCTTC.

This clone was observed a single time. V usage is TRBV15 and J usage is TRBJ1-6; D possibly corresponds to TRBD1 (5 bases). Germline CDR1 LNHNV, CDR2 YYDKDF (reference sequence). This CDR3 comprises 13 residues. Trimming left V 8 bases short and J 7 bases short, with 12 bases between. CDR3 DNA sequence: TGTGCCACCGGGGCAGGGCGCAATTCACCCCTCCACTTT. Its protein product is CATGAGRNSPLHF.

This chain uses TRBV4-1 with TRBJ2-7; maybe TRBD2 (6 bases). Trimming shortened V by 1 base and J by 3 bases, and 7 bases separated the two germline ends. The CDR3 totals 13 residues. Germline values: CDR1 MGHRA, CDR2 YSYEKL. The CDR3, as DNA: TGCGCCAGCAGCCAAGTGGGACTCTACGAGCAGTACTTC. This gives the protein CASSQVGLYEQYF.

The chain has TRBV28 and TRBJ1-2; 7 bases agree with TRBD1. V trimming: 3 bases; J trimming: 4 bases; junction bases outside the gene matches: 14. The germline V gene has CDR1 MDHEN and CDR2 SYDVKM. The CDR3 covers 17 residues. The CDR3 spells CASSFPPSTGWSYGYTF. The CDR3 bases are TGTGCCAGCAGTTTTCCCCCCTCGACAGGGTGGAGCTATGGCTACACCTTC.

The genes are TRBV10-2 and TRBJ1-5, with D possibly TRBD1 on 6 matching bases. CDR3 length equals 12 residues. The germline V gene has CDR1 WSHSY and CDR2 SAAADI. Trimming took off 10 bases at V and 6 bases at J, with 13 bases between the two ends. The CDR3 reads CATSTGGQPQHF. In DNA, the CDR3 is TGCGCCACCTCGACAGGCGGTCAGCCCCAGCATTTT.

J is TRBJ1-1 and V is TRBV30; 7 positions agree with TRBD1. V shed 2 bases, J shed 1 base, and the junction held 7 bases outside the gene matches. CDR1 GTSNPN and CDR2 SVGIG come from the germline V gene (reference sequence). There are 15 residues in the CDR3. The CDR3 nucleotides are TGTGCCTGGAGTCCTAGGGGACAGCAGAACACTGAAGCTTTCTTT. Its translation is CAWSPRGQQNTEAFF.

The rearrangement links TRBV6-5 to TRBJ2-7; D not certain. CDR3 length equals 15 residues. Germline values: CDR1 MNHEY, CDR2 SVGAGI. V gave up 0 bases and J gave up 2 bases, with 11 bases separating them. The CDR3 nucleotides read TGTGCCAGCAGTTACTCGACACGGCGTGCCTACGAGCAGTACTTC. It encodes CASSYSTRRAYEQYF.